A single sample gave rise to the 26 T cell receptor beta chains below, sequenced in a study of OX40 agonist ivuxolimab in advanced cancers. Clones were sequenced by immunoSEQ multiplex PCR, and TCRdb holds only the in-frame ones, with some missing. Of fewer than 40,000 clones listed, about 76% are singletons. This specimen consisted of CD4+ or CD8+ T cells sorted from blood, obtained in a trial of the OX40 agonist ivuxolimab. The receptors were gathered from an adult with an advanced solid tumor such as melanoma, head and neck, liver or kidney cancer.

As DNA, the CDR3 is TGTGCCAGCATCCTTAAGGGGTACAGGTCGGATACGCAGTATTTT. Translated, it gives CASILKGYRSDTQYF. This sequence joins TRBV7-4 and TRBJ2-3; tentatively, D is TRBD1 (5 bases). Trimming took 7 bases from V and 6 from J, leaving 20 bases between them. In germline, CDR1 is SGHVT, CDR2 SQSDAQ. The CDR3 has 15 amino acids. Filled out from reference TRBV7-4 and TRBJ2-3, the complete variable domain reads GAGVSQSPRYKVAKRGRDVALRCDSISGHVTLYWYRQTLGQGSEVLTYSQSDAQRDKSGRPSGRFSAERPERSVSTLKIQRTEQGDSAVYLCASILKGYRSDTQYFGPGTRLTVL.

The CDR3 DNA is TGTGCCAGCCCCCCAGCGGGGGGGTTTCTCGAGCAGTACTTC. Amino acid sequence: CASPPAGGFLEQYF. The rearrangement uses TRBV6-1 and TRBJ2-7; the match to TRBD2 covers 10 bases. The germline V gene has CDR1 MNHNS and CDR2 SASEGT. J gave up 6 bases and V 8 bases, and 10 bases lay outside the gene matches. The CDR3 contains 14 residues.

The chain has TRBV18 and TRBJ2-2; tentatively, D is TRBD2 (5 bases). The CDR3 contains 13 residues. Deletions cut 5 bases from V and 4 bases from J, with 8 bases between. CDR1 is KGHSH and CDR2 is LQKENI in the germline V gene. The CDR3 DNA reads as TGTGCCAGCTCAGGAAGCGGCACCGGGGAGCTGTTTTTT. This encodes CASSGSGTGELFF.

This CDR3 is CASSHRTSYEQYF. The CDR3 region has the DNA TGTGCCAGCAGCCACAGGACTTCCTACGAGCAGTACTTC. The genes are TRBV6-5 and TRBJ2-7; perhaps D is TRBD1 or TRBD2 (5 bases each). The CDR3 runs 13 residues. Trimming took off 6 bases at V and 1 base at J, with 10 bases between the two ends. Germline loops: CDR1 MNHEY, CDR2 SVGAGI.

The table lists this clone with a count of one. V gene TRBV27 combines with J gene TRBJ1-1; D unclear. The germline V gene has CDR1 MNHEY and CDR2 SMNVEV (reference sequence). V was trimmed by 0 bases and J by 5 bases, leaving 7 bases between them. The CDR3 spans 13 residues. The CDR3 reads CASSLSGWTEAFF. The CDR3 DNA follows: TGTGCCAGCAGTTTATCGGGGTGGACTGAAGCTTTCTTT.

This clone is a singleton in its sample. This chain links TRBV2 with TRBJ1-2, with 8 positions matching TRBD1. The junction had 8 bases not matched to a gene; V was cut back by 7 bases and J by 7 bases. CDR3 length equals 13 residues. CDR1 SNHLY and CDR2 FYNNEI come from the germline V gene. The CDR3 sequence: CASTNDRGGGYTF. The CDR3 DNA is TGTGCCAGCACCAACGACAGGGGTGGTGGCTACACCTTC.

This chain uses TRBV19 with TRBJ1-1, with TRBD1 as a possible D gene (5 bases). The CDR3 contains 15 residues. The germline V gene has CDR1 LNHDA and CDR2 SQIVND (reference sequence). Trimming removed 5 bases from V and 6 bases from J, with 19 bases in between. This chain's CDR3 is CASSQPGGVLPEAFF. The CDR3 bases are TGTGCCAGTAGTCAGCCCGGGGGAGTTCTGCCTGAAGCTTTCTTT.

The V gene is TRBV19, the J gene TRBJ2-5; the D gene is possibly TRBD2 (6 bases). CDR3 length: 13 amino acids. Looked up from germline, CDR1 is LNHDA and CDR2 is SQIVND (reference sequence). Deletions cut 5 bases from V and 5 bases from J, with 12 bases between. The CDR3 DNA reads TGTGCCAGTAGTGGGAGCGGGTGGGAGACCCAGTACTTC. This codes for CASSGSGWETQYF.

This chain connects TRBV30 to TRBJ2-5; 9 bases map to TRBD2. The CDR3 runs 13 residues. The germline V gene encodes CDR1 GTSNPN and CDR2 SVGIG (reference sequence). V dropped 3 bases and J dropped 5; count of bases not matched to a gene: 4. The CDR3 sequence: CAWRLAGSETQYF. CDR3 nucleotides: TGTGCCTGGAGACTAGCGGGTAGCGAGACCCAGTACTTC.

Here the CDR3 reads CAWITTKETQYF. The CDR3 DNA is TGTGCCTGGATTACAACCAAAGAGACCCAGTACTTC. The chain is built from TRBV30 and TRBJ2-5, with no clear D. The CDR3 spans 12 residues. Germline lookup yields CDR1 GTSNPN and CDR2 SVGIG (reference sequence). V lost 4 bases, J lost 3 bases, and 9 bases lay in between. The full variable domain, with the rest looked up from reference TRBV30 and TRBJ2-5, is SQTIHQWPATLVQPVGSPLSLECTVEGTSNPNLYWYRQAAGRGLQLLFYSVGIGQISSEVPQNLSASRPQDRQFILSSKKLLLSDSGFYLCAWITTKETQYFGPGTRLLVL.

The chain links TRBV18 to TRBJ1-1; a possible D gene is TRBD1 (6 bases). Germline V gene sequence: CDR1 KGHSH, CDR2 LQKENI. The germline V and J ends were trimmed by 0 bases and 5 bases, with 19 bases remaining between them. This CDR3 comprises 17 residues. CDR3 bases: TGTGCCAGCTCACCACCGTCCGGGGGAAGGGGGACGACTGAAGCTTTCTTT. It yields the protein CASSPPSGGRGTTEAFF.

The chain has TRBV19 and TRBJ2-5; 8 bases agree with TRBD1. The CDR3 covers 14 residues. V shed 9 bases, J shed 5 bases, and the junction held 11 bases outside the gene matches. CDR1 is LNHDA, CDR2 SQIVND, per germline (reference sequence). The CDR3 DNA sequence: TGTGCCAGCAAGGACAGGGCCCTAGGGGAGACCCAGTACTTC. Protein sequence: CASKDRALGETQYF.

V is TRBV7-2 and J is TRBJ1-2; 10 bases agree with TRBD1. Germline lookup yields CDR1 SGHTA and CDR2 FQGNSA. The CDR3 runs 15 residues. The V gene end was trimmed by 5 bases and the J gene end by 2 bases; junction bases not matched to a gene: 5. CDR3 loop: CASSPLTGGNYGYTF. The CDR3 nucleotides read TGTGCCAGCAGCCCCCTGACAGGGGGCAACTATGGCTACACCTTC.

The gene calls are TRBV18 and TRBJ1-6; D remains ambiguous. The CDR3 is made up of 15 amino acids. The germline V gene encodes CDR1 KGHSH and CDR2 LQKENI. V dropped 1 base and J dropped 7 bases, with 11 bases sitting between them. CDR3 sequence reads: CASSPLGQMNSPLHF. For the CDR3, the DNA is TGTGCCAGCTCACCACTGGGCCAGATGAATTCACCCCTCCACTTT.

The J gene is TRBJ1-1, the V gene TRBV7-3; D may be TRBD1 (5 bases). CDR1 and CDR2 from the germline V gene are SGHTA and FQGTGA. The CDR3 runs 14 residues. V lost 5 bases to trimming and J lost 1 base, with 11 bases between them. The CDR3 sequence: CASSTSGENTEAFF. DNA of the CDR3: TGTGCCAGCAGCACCTCGGGGGAGAACACTGAAGCTTTCTTT.

A few counts support this clone. The same CDR3 also results from other DNA sequences found in this sample. The chain recombines TRBV9 with TRBJ2-3; D is perhaps TRBD2 (7 bases). Germline assignment: CDR1 SGDLS and CDR2 YYNGEE. The CDR3 extends over 15 amino acids. Between the trimmed V and J ends, which lost 0 bases and 6 bases, there was a span of 14 bases. The CDR3 loop is CASSVVSGGIDTQYF. The CDR3 coding sequence is TGTGCCAGCAGCGTAGTGTCGGGGGGCATCGATACGCAGTATTTT.

This clone was detected only a few times. This sequence joins TRBV7-8 and TRBJ1-2, with a possible D match to TRBD1 (5 bases). The CDR3 is 12 residues long. Per the germline V gene, CDR1 is SGHVS and CDR2 is FQNEAQ. Between the trimmed V and J ends, which lost 4 bases and 8 bases, there was a span of 11 bases. For the CDR3, the DNA is TGTGCCAGCAGCTCATCAGGGCCGGGCTACACCTTC. It yields the protein CASSSSGPGYTF.

Regarding this clone: The DNA is omitted, as the CDR3 cannot be located on it reliably, and the CDR3 follows TCRdb's listing. The rearrangement links TRBV27 to TRBJ2-3; the table's D call, TRBD2, was not checked against the DNA. Looked up from germline, CDR1 is MNHEY and CDR2 is SMNVEV (reference sequence). With termini counted, the CDR3 has 16 amino acids. The CDR3 protein is CASSSVRGGAWDTQYF.

The chain recombines TRBV5-8 with TRBJ1-5; D is unresolved. Trimming took off 4 bases at V and 4 bases at J, with 21 bases between the two ends. Germline CDR1 reads SGHTS; CDR2 reads YDEGEE. This CDR3 comprises 17 residues. The CDR3 is CASSLLSRLILNQPQHF. The CDR3 DNA sequence: TGTGCCAGCAGCCTGCTGTCCAGACTGATTCTGAATCAGCCCCAGCATTTT.

This chain uses TRBV12-2 with TRBJ2-7; TRBD1 is the table's D call, not checked against the DNA. TRBV12-2 is described as a pseudogene. The CDR3 has 16 amino acids. The CDR3 here is CASRLTRDIQSYEQYF. As DNA, the CDR3 is TGTGCAAGTCGCTTAACGAGGGACATTCAAAGCTACGAGCAGTACTTC.

V and J are TRBV4-3 and TRBJ2-3; 8 bases agree with TRBD2. Trimming at V came to 0 bases and at J to 6 bases, leaving 14 bases not matched to a gene. The CDR3 sequence is 18 residues long. Germline V gene sequence: CDR1 LGHNA, CDR2 YSLEER. Written as DNA, the CDR3 is TGCGCCAGCAGCCAAGATATAAGCGGGAGTAGTCTAGGGGATACGCAGTATTTT. Translated: CASSQDISGSSLGDTQYF.

This clone was picked up a small number of times. The J gene is TRBJ1-2, the V gene TRBV6-1, with 7 bases aligning to TRBD1. The CDR3 contains 14 residues. Trimming cost V 6 bases and J 6 bases; bases outside gene matches: 10. CDR1 and CDR2 from the germline V gene are MNHNS and SASEGT. This CDR3 reads CASSRDRVNNGYTF. CDR3 coding DNA: TGTGCCAGCAGCCGCGACAGGGTCAACAATGGCTACACCTTC.

This clone was detected only once. This chain connects TRBV2 to TRBJ1-5; 8 nucleotides line up with TRBD1. The germline V gene has CDR1 SNHLY and CDR2 FYNNEI. This CDR3 spans 16 amino acids. Germline trimming cut 6 bases from V and 0 bases from J; bases unmatched to any gene: 7. Here the CDR3 reads CASSGQGGRSNQPQHF. The DNA for the CDR3 is TGTGCCAGCAGCGGACAGGGAGGCCGTAGCAATCAGCCCCAGCATTTT.

This chain uses TRBV18 with TRBJ1-4, with 7 bases matching TRBD1. The J segment lost 10 bases and the V segment lost 6 bases, leaving 11 bases of the junction unmatched. The CDR3 covers 14 residues. Germline-derived CDR1 and CDR2 are KGHSH and LQKENI. CDR3 loop: CASSPGTEGRKLFF. CDR3 nucleotides: TGTGCCAGCTCCCCCGGGACAGAAGGAAGAAAACTGTTTTTT.

The CDR3 loop reads CASSSGGQPQHF. The CDR3, as DNA: TGTGCCAGCAGTTCTGGGGGACAGCCCCAGCATTTT. The chain recombines TRBV6-6 with TRBJ1-5; D might be TRBD1 (5 bases). This CDR3 is 12 amino acids long. V dropped 4 bases and J dropped 7 bases, with 8 bases sitting between them. The germline V gene has CDR1 MNHNY and CDR2 SVGAGI (reference sequence).

This clone was observed once. The chain carries TRBV28 and TRBJ2-1; 9 nucleotides line up with TRBD2. V lost 2 bases, J lost 7 bases, and 9 bases stayed unmatched. CDR1 MDHEN and CDR2 SYDVKM come from the germline V gene. The CDR3 extends over 16 amino acids. DNA of the CDR3: TGTGCCAGCAGTTTAGTGGTAGCGGGAGTCCGAAATGAGCAGTTCTTC. Residues: CASSLVVAGVRNEQFF.